What follows is one T cell receptor (beta chain) and its context. Ages ranged from about 18 to 100 years, with residence in fewer than 25 US areas. Cohorts were based on clinical histories the participants reported. Trimming took off 3 bases at V and 0 bases at J, with 12 bases between the two ends. The CDR3 is 15 residues long. Per the germline V gene, CDR1 is SNHLY and CDR2 is FYNNEI. The sample belongs to a study of blood T cell repertoires in COVID-19. In the study overall: Resolution of symptoms, clearance, or two negative PCRs was present in recovered Cohort 3 donors. From T cells, B-cell-depleted T cells, or PBMCs came the material, which was cDNA or gDNA.

Clones were read by immunoSEQ multiplex PCR, and TCRdb kept only the in-frame ones, dropping some. The sample carries some 200,000 clones, roughly 84% recorded once. Material: PBMCs or T cells enriched from blood (not recorded which). V usage is TRBV2 and J usage is TRBJ2-7; D unclear. This TCR derives from a man aged 25-45 years in a cohort exposed to, infected with or recovered from COVID-19 (not recorded which). The CDR3 nucleotides are TGTGCCAGCAGTGATCTGCAGGATAGCTCCTACGAGCAGTACTTC. It yields the protein CASSDLQDSSYEQYF.